This T cell receptor beta chain was profiled in a study of blood T cell repertoires in COVID-19 (dated by TCRdb to 2020 to 2021). Context from the whole study: Samples from collaborators originated in the United States, Italy and Spain and spanned both the acute and convalescent phases of COVID-19. The prospective study material was composed of cDNA or gDNA derived from T cells, B-cell-depleted T cells, or PBMCs. Subjects who had been exposed to COVID-19, were actively infected with it, or had recovered from it provided the deeply sampled blood TCRbeta repertoires that made up the dataset. The repertoires were released in a freely available public database meant as a resource for research on the immune response to SARS-CoV-2. The samples were drawn from two sources: the first 160 participants of the ongoing ImmuneRACE study, and over 1,000 subjects contributed by 6 global collaborators. Nearly every sample came with metadata listing a de-identified subject ID, COVID-19 status, age in years and sex. Where available, HLA class I and class II types were obtained from metadata supplied by the sample provider rather than from assay-based typing. Broader findings and caveats from the paper: How much clinical and demographic metadata was included differed by source and by participant, and the metadata was provided uncurated.

As for this clone: There is no known antigen for this receptor. Per-base quality was not reported, and no clone a single base away is much larger than it.

One collaborating source in Seattle enrolled patients while the patients were actively infected and followed the patients over time throughout the course of disease. The collaborating institutions used their own protocols to collect whole blood in K2EDTA tubes. For TCRbeta analysis, collaborators shipped samples as frozen whole blood, isolated PBMCs, or DNA extracted from either of those sample types. From its cysteine to its phenylalanine, the CDR3 spans 13 amino acids. Only the CDR3 portion is preserved as DNA: 39 bases, with reading frame beginning at the first base. V loses 1 base of germline sequence and J loses 6 bases, and the interval between the two ends is 9 bases. The germline V gene (reference sequence) supplies CDR1 LGHDT and CDR2 YNNKEL. The immunoSEQ Assay, a bias-controlled multiplex PCR, was used to amplify TCRbeta CDR3 regions from genomic DNA. The original pipeline was this. Within the assay, amplification of reference gene primers was used to estimate how many nucleated cells each sample contained. To quantify the absolute abundance of each unique TCRbeta CDR3 rearrangement, sequence reads were collapsed and filtered. Productive Simpson clonality was computed per sample as the square root of Simpson's diversity index over productive rearrangements. TCRdb retrieved this table from immuneACCESS and kept in-frame rearrangements only. Not all clones are present; in checked studies, unresolved V genes account for under half, and no reason is known for the remainder. Clone size and the V and J calls come from that table; the DNA yielded D and trimming. In all, the sample holds more than 100,000 clones, and around 91% of those were seen once. In total, the top ten clones hold around 4.1% of the sample.

The rearrangement combines TRBV3-1 (or the pseudogene TRBV3-2) with TRBJ1-2; a tentative D call is TRBD1 (5 bases match). Input material: peripheral blood. The sequence came from an older woman with COVID-19, enrolled during active disease. The nucleotide sequence is given as TGTGCCAGCAGCCAAGTGCCGGGGGATGGCTACACCTTC. Its protein reads: CASSQVPGDGYTF.